The 27 T cell receptor beta chains given below trace back to one sample, sequenced in a study of blood T cell repertoires in COVID-19. TCRdb's table, derived via immunoSEQ multiplex PCR, lists solely in-frame clones and lacks some. The table shows roughly 270,000 clones, with roughly 86% occurring only once. What was sequenced was peripheral blood. Receptor source: a man younger than 35 with active or convalescent COVID-19.

V gene TRBV6-6 combines with J gene TRBJ2-3; D possibly corresponds to TRBD1 (5 bases). Germline loops: CDR1 MNHNY, CDR2 SVGAGI (reference sequence). Trimming removed 8 bases at V and 5 bases at J, with 23 bases between. The CDR3 is made up of 16 amino acids. In DNA, the CDR3 is TGTGCCAGCTCCCTCCTAGGGGCAGCTTCCTTAGATACGCAGTATTTT. The encoded protein is CASSLLGAASLDTQYF.

The CDR3 nucleotides read TGTGCCAGCAGCTTAGCAACTGCCACAACTAATGAAAAACTGTTTTTT. It yields the protein CASSLATATTNEKLFF. The rearrangement links TRBV7-2 to TRBJ1-4; D is unclear. The ends were cut back, 0 bases at V and 0 bases at J, with 8 bases in the middle. Germline V gives CDR1 SGHTA, CDR2 FQGNSA. The CDR3 length is 16 residues.

The V call is TRBV12-3 or TRBV12-4, the J call TRBJ2-7, with D unresolved. The CDR3 is made up of 13 amino acids. Deletions cut 4 bases from V and 6 bases from J, with 13 bases between. CDR3 in amino acids: CASSYSGPSEQYF. The CDR3 DNA is TGTGCCAGCAGTTACAGTGGGCCAAGCGAGCAGTACTTC.

V and J are TRBV7-9 and TRBJ2-5; 8 bases agree with TRBD1. With 3 bases clipped from V and 5 bases from J, the junction kept 8 bases outside the gene matches. CDR3 size: 15 residues. CDR1 and CDR2 from the germline V gene are SEHNR and FQNEAQ (reference sequence). The CDR3 DNA follows: TGTGCCAGCAGCTTTTTTCCGGGACAGGCGGAGACCCAGTACTTC. It encodes CASSFFPGQAETQYF.

The chain carries TRBV4-2 and TRBJ2-7; 9 bases align to TRBD1. The CDR3 loop spans 14 amino acids. J lost 5 bases, V lost 1 base, and 3 bases had no gene match. Germline assignment: CDR1 LGHNA and CDR2 YNFKEQ. The CDR3 sequence: CASSQGTGDDEQYF. DNA for the CDR3: TGTGCCAGCAGCCAAGGGACAGGGGACGACGAGCAGTACTTC.

J is TRBJ1-2 and V is TRBV9; TRBD1 agrees at 11 bases. Germline V gives CDR1 SGDLS, CDR2 YYNGEE. The CDR3 length is 15 residues. The V gene end was trimmed by 4 bases and the J gene end by 3 bases; junction bases not matched to a gene: 5. In nucleotides, the CDR3 is TGTGCCAGCAGCCTAAGGACAGGGGGCGACTATGGCTACACCTTC. This encodes CASSLRTGGDYGYTF.

About this clone itself: Mismatch with germline at one junction end may stem from a read error. This sequence joins TRBV5-6 and TRBJ1-1, with D perhaps matching TRBD1 (6 bases). The CDR3 totals 13 residues. Germline CDR1 SGHDT, CDR2 YYEEEE. CDR3 in amino acids: CASSLGGGLQENF. For the CDR3, the DNA is TGTGCCAGCAGCTTGGGTGGGGGCTTACAGGAGAACTTT. Based on the CDR3 plus reference TRBV5-6 and TRBJ1-1, the full variable domain is DAGVTQSPTHLIKTRGQQVTLRCSPKSGHDTVSWYQQALGQGPQFIFQYYEEEERQRGNFPDRFSGHQFPNYSSELNVNALLLGDSALYLCASSLGGGLQENFGQGTRLTVV.

The chain uses TRBV19 and TRBJ2-1; 12 nucleotides agree with TRBD1. The junction had 14 bases not matched to a gene; V was cut back by 3 bases and J by 8 bases. Looked up from germline, CDR1 is LNHDA and CDR2 is SQIVND (reference sequence). This CDR3 has 18 residues. The CDR3 sequence is CASSIRVLLGTGGDEQFF. CDR3 in DNA: TGTGCCAGTAGTATCCGTGTCCTGTTGGGGACAGGGGGCGATGAGCAGTTCTTC. The full variable domain, rest sourced from reference TRBV19 and TRBJ2-1, is DGGITQSPKYLFRKEGQNVTLSCEQNLNHDAMYWYRQDPGQGLRLIYYSQIVNDFQKGDIAEGYSVSREKKESFPLTVTSAQKNPTAFYLCASSIRVLLGTGGDEQFFGPGTRLTVL.

The CDR3 spells CASSERRTGQAYEQYF. CDR3 in DNA: TGTGCCAGCAGTGAACGTAGGACAGGGCAGGCCTACGAGCAGTACTTC. The V and J genes are TRBV2 and TRBJ2-7; 8 nucleotides align to TRBD1. The trim removed 2 bases at V and 2 bases at J, leaving 8 bases unmatched. The CDR3 extends over 16 amino acids. Germline V gene data show CDR1 as SNHLY and CDR2 as FYNNEI. Based on the CDR3 plus reference TRBV2 and TRBJ2-7, the full variable domain is EPEVTQTPSHQVTQMGQEVILRCVPISNHLYFYWYRQILGQKVEFLVSFYNNEISEKSEIFDDQFSVERPDGSNFTLKIRSTKLEDSAMYFCASSERRTGQAYEQYFGPGTRLTVT.

V is TRBV7-2 and J is TRBJ1-5; TRBD1 might be the D (5 bases). CDR1 and CDR2 from the germline V gene are SGHTA and FQGNSA. Trimming removed 5 bases at V and 0 bases at J, with 14 bases between. CDR3 length equals 16 residues. Here the CDR3 DNA reads TGTGCCAGCAGCCAAGTGGGGGGAGATAGCAATCAGCCCCAGCATTTT. This gives the protein CASSQVGGDSNQPQHF.

The chain recombines TRBV5-1 with TRBJ1-6; no reliable D call. The CDR3 is made up of 14 amino acids. The germline V gene has CDR1 SGHRS and CDR2 YFSETQ. The V end was cut by 0 bases, the J end by 10 bases, with 11 bases between. The CDR3 DNA is TGCGCCAGCAGCTTGGATCTTGTGGGCTCACCCCTCCACTTT. Translating gives CASSLDLVGSPLHF.

This chain joins TRBV7-7 and TRBJ2-7, with 9 bases matching TRBD1. This CDR3 is 15 amino acids long. The V segment lost 3 bases and the J segment 1 base; nucleotides outside the gene matches: 4. CDR1 SSHAT and CDR2 FNYEAQ come from the germline V gene (reference sequence). The CDR3: CASSLETGGSYEQYF. The CDR3 region has the DNA TGTGCCAGCAGCTTGGAGACAGGGGGTTCCTACGAGCAGTACTTC.

The chain couples TRBV5-8 to TRBJ2-3; 16 bases fit TRBD2. The CDR3 has 16 residues. V shed 4 bases, J shed 6 bases, and the junction held 5 bases outside the gene matches. The germline CDR1 and CDR2 sequences are SGHTS and YDEGEE. The CDR3 loop is CASSPGLAGGTDTQYF. The CDR3 DNA is TGTGCCAGCAGCCCGGGACTAGCGGGGGGGACTGATACGCAGTATTTT.

A single count supports this clone. CDR3 bases: TGCAGCGTCTTTCTCTTCACCGGGACAGCCCATAACTATGGCTACACCTTC. It specifies CSVFLFTGTAHNYGYTF. V usage is TRBV29-1 and J usage is TRBJ1-2; 7 positions match TRBD1. Unmatched junction bases numbered 17, after V lost 6 bases and J lost 1 base. The CDR3 sequence is 17 residues long. Germline loops: CDR1 SQVTM, CDR2 ANQGSEA. The variable domain in full, completed from reference TRBV29-1 and TRBJ1-2, reads SAVISQKPSRDICQRGTSLTIQCQVDSQVTMMFWYRQQPGQSLTLIATANQGSEATYESGFVIDKFPISRPNLTFSTLTVSNMSPEDSSIYLCSVFLFTGTAHNYGYTFGSGTRLTVV.

This chain connects TRBV2 to TRBJ1-3; 10 bases are shared with TRBD1. This CDR3 has 15 residues. J gave up 3 bases and V 5 bases, and 4 bases lay outside the gene matches. The germline CDR1 and CDR2 sequences are SNHLY and FYNNEI. Here the CDR3 DNA reads TGTGCCAGCAGTACCGGGACAGGGGATGGAAACACCATATATTTT. This translates into CASSTGTGDGNTIYF.

The CDR3, as DNA: TGTGCCAGCAGCGTAGGACTAGACACAGATACGCAGTATTTT. Its protein product is CASSVGLDTDTQYF. The chain recombines TRBV9 with TRBJ2-3; maybe TRBD2 (6 bases). CDR1 and CDR2 from the germline V gene are SGDLS and YYNGEE. V lost 0 bases to trimming and J lost 2 bases, with 7 bases between them. This CDR3 has 14 residues. Filled out from reference TRBV9 and TRBJ2-3, the complete variable domain reads DSGVTQTPKHLITATGQRVTLRCSPRSGDLSVYWYQQSLDQGLQFLIQYYNGEERAKGNILERFSAQQFPDLHSELNLSSLELGDSALYFCASSVGLDTDTQYFGPGTRLTVL.

This chain joins TRBV29-1 and TRBJ1-2; tentatively, D is TRBD1 (6 bases). V was clipped by 6 bases and J by 0 bases, with 11 bases between them. This CDR3 spans 13 amino acids. Per germline, CDR1 SQVTM and CDR2 ANQGSEA. The CDR3: CSVRQDSNYGYTF. Here the CDR3 DNA reads TGCAGCGTCCGACAGGATTCTAACTATGGCTACACCTTC.

The chain links TRBV6-4 to TRBJ2-1; perhaps TRBD2 as D (7 bases). V was shortened by 4 bases and J by 2 bases, with 12 bases between the two germline ends. The CDR3 runs to 15 residues. CDR1 and CDR2 (germline): MRHNA, SNTAGT. The CDR3 DNA sequence: TGTGCCAGCAGTGTAGGGGGGGGGCCCTACAATGAGCAGTTCTTC. As protein: CASSVGGGPYNEQFF.

The chain combines TRBV7-6 with TRBJ1-4; no definite D call. This CDR3 has 13 residues. Per germline, CDR1 SGHVS and CDR2 FNYEAQ. Trimming shortened V by 8 bases and J by 10 bases, and 17 bases separated the two germline ends. This chain's CDR3 is CASRGTGSRKLFF. CDR3 nucleotide sequence: TGTGCCAGCCGTGGAACGGGAAGCAGAAAACTGTTTTTT.

This clone showed up just once. The chain recombines TRBV19 with TRBJ2-7, with 9 bases fitting TRBD2. The CDR3 sequence is 17 residues long. J lost 0 bases, V lost 5 bases, and 11 bases had no gene match. The germline V gene has CDR1 LNHDA and CDR2 SQIVND (reference sequence). The CDR3 nucleotides read TGTGCCAGTAGTTTCTCCGGGGCGGGGGGGCCCTCCTACGAGCAGTACTTC. Translating gives CASSFSGAGGPSYEQYF.

The genes are TRBV5-1 and TRBJ1-2; TRBD1 agrees at 7 bases. The CDR3 runs to 14 residues. The germline V gene has CDR1 SGHRS and CDR2 YFSETQ. V lost 4 bases and J lost 8; bases outside the gene matches: 11. The CDR3 nucleotides read TGCGCCAGCAGCCCCGGACAGGCCCTGGGGGGCTACACCTTC. Its protein product is CASSPGQALGGYTF.

The chain recombines TRBV29-1 with TRBJ1-1, with D unclear. Between the trimmed V and J ends, which lost 0 bases and 7 bases, there was a span of 15 bases. The CDR3 has 14 residues. Germline-derived CDR1 and CDR2 are SQVTM and ANQGSEA. CDR3 protein: CSVEDRERAIEAFF. As DNA, the CDR3 is TGCAGCGTTGAAGATCGCGAGAGGGCTATTGAAGCTTTCTTT.

The rearrangement uses TRBV4-1 and TRBJ1-5, with D maybe TRBD1 (5 bases). This CDR3 spans 15 amino acids. The V and J ends lost 7 bases and 4 bases respectively, with 17 bases between them. Germline V lookup: CDR1 MGHRA, CDR2 YSYEKL. CDR3 DNA sequence: TGCGCCAGCACCCTTGACGGACGGGGGAATCAGCCCCAGCATTTT. This codes for CASTLDGRGNQPQHF.

This chain uses TRBV19 with TRBJ1-5; 10 bases match TRBD1. From germline, CDR1 is LNHDA and CDR2 SQIVND (reference sequence). Trimming cost V 3 bases and J 9 bases; bases outside gene matches: 5. This CDR3 contains 14 residues. The CDR3 region is CASSMDRGGRPQHF. DNA of the CDR3: TGTGCCAGTAGTATGGACAGGGGGGGTAGGCCCCAGCATTTT.

This clone was observed a few times. The chain employs TRBV5-6 and TRBJ1-1, with D perhaps matching TRBD1 (6 bases). Per germline, CDR1 SGHDT and CDR2 YYEEEE. The CDR3 has 17 residues. V dropped 1 base and J dropped 5 bases, with 21 bases sitting between them. CDR3 in amino acids: CASSLPRSGHSRTEAFF. CDR3 DNA sequence: TGTGCCAGCAGCTTGCCCCGGTCGGGACACAGTAGGACTGAAGCTTTCTTT.

This chain links TRBV29-1 with TRBJ1-4; perhaps TRBD1 as D (6 bases). Germline-derived CDR1 and CDR2 are SQVTM and ANQGSEA. The CDR3 is made up of 14 amino acids. Trimming took 5 bases from V and 6 from J, leaving 16 bases between them. The CDR3 DNA reads as TGCAGCGTTTCCGGACAGCCTAGGGATGAAAAACTGTTTTTT. Protein sequence: CSVSGQPRDEKLFF.

V gene TRBV18 combines with J gene TRBJ1-3; unclear D gene. From germline, CDR1 is KGHSH and CDR2 LQKENI. The CDR3 loop spans 16 amino acids. V was pared by 0 bases and J by 0 bases, with 9 bases between. The CDR3 sequence is CASSPPNPSSGNTIYF. The CDR3 bases are TGTGCCAGCTCACCACCAAACCCCAGCTCTGGAAACACCATATATTTT.